The 20 T cell receptor beta chains below all came from one sample that was sequenced in a study of shared clonotypes between healthy human individuals. The assay was immunoSEQ multiplex PCR, and TCRdb's table has in-frame clones only and misses some. The sample lists 95,000 to 120,000 clones; 68% were seen once. The specimen sequenced was memory CD8+ T cells sorted from blood. Documented subset: CD45RO+ cells pooled with CCR7-negative TemRA cells. The receptors derive from a young woman in good health.

This clone was seen a handful of times. CDR3 sequence: CATSSRLGRPQFRTDTQYF. The CDR3 nucleotides read TGTGCCACCAGCTCGAGATTAGGGAGGCCGCAGTTCCGCACAGATACGCAGTATTTT. The J gene is TRBJ2-3, the V gene TRBV15, with D tentatively TRBD2 (6 bases). Looked up from germline, CDR1 is LNHNV and CDR2 is YYDKDF (reference sequence). CDR3 length: 19 amino acids. V lost 5 bases, J lost 1 base, and 25 bases lay in between.

By sample share, this clone is medium-sized (0.01 to 0.1%). The rearrangement joins TRBV4-2 to TRBJ2-7; D remains unclear. The CDR3 is 16 amino acids. Trimming took off 0 bases at V and 1 base at J, with 13 bases between the two ends. Germline V gene data show CDR1 as LGHNA and CDR2 as YNFKEQ. CDR3 in DNA: TGTGCCAGCAGCCAAGATGATGCGTCCCCTTCCTACGAGCAGTACTTC. It translates to CASSQDDASPSYEQYF.

V usage is TRBV5-1 and J usage is TRBJ2-1, with a tentative D call TRBD2 (6 bases). The CDR3 sequence is 15 residues long. In germline, CDR1 is SGHRS, CDR2 YFSETQ. V lost 2 bases and J lost 2, with 11 bases in between. As DNA, the CDR3 is TGCGCCAGCAGCTTCATTGGGGGGACCTACAATGAGCAGTTCTTC. The encoded protein is CASSFIGGTYNEQFF.

There are many counts of this clone. This chain links TRBV19 with TRBJ2-1, with D maybe TRBD1 (7 bases). V was trimmed by 10 bases and J by 3 bases, leaving 16 bases between them. CDR3 size: 14 residues. Looked up from germline, CDR1 is LNHDA and CDR2 is SQIVND (reference sequence). CDR3 residues: CATEAQGGYNEQFF. DNA of the CDR3: TGTGCCACAGAGGCCCAGGGGGGCTACAATGAGCAGTTCTTC.

This chain joins TRBV6-1 and TRBJ2-7; maybe TRBD1 (6 bases). Deletions cut 7 bases from V and 2 bases from J, with 12 bases between. Germline CDR1 MNHNS, CDR2 SASEGT. CDR3 length: 13 amino acids. The CDR3 DNA is TGTGCCAGCACCCCGGGACAAACCTACGAGCAGTACTTC. Translating gives CASTPGQTYEQYF.

The V gene is TRBV6-1, the J gene TRBJ2-3; TRBD2 matches 11 bases. V dropped 4 bases and J dropped 6; count of bases not matched to a gene: 3. Germline V gene data show CDR1 as MNHNS and CDR2 as SASEGT. This CDR3 spans 14 amino acids. CDR3 amino acids: CASSGTSGRDTQYF. As DNA, the CDR3 is TGTGCCAGCAGTGGGACTAGCGGGCGGGATACGCAGTATTTT.

The rearrangement joins TRBV2 to TRBJ2-3; either TRBD1 or TRBD2 may supply D (6 bases each). Looked up from germline, CDR1 is SNHLY and CDR2 is FYNNEI. Trimming pared 6 bases from V and 2 bases from J, leaving 12 bases between. The CDR3 extends over 14 amino acids. The CDR3 sequence: CASRGGGPTDTQYF. In DNA, the CDR3 is TGTGCCAGCAGAGGGGGAGGACCCACAGATACGCAGTATTTT. Using reference TRBV2 and TRBJ2-3 for the parts outside the CDR3, the full variable domain is EPEVTQTPSHQVTQMGQEVILRCVPISNHLYFYWYRQILGQKVEFLVSFYNNEISEKSEIFDDQFSVERPDGSNFTLKIRSTKLEDSAMYFCASRGGGPTDTQYFGPGTRLTVL.

This clone was observed a handful of times. The rearrangement links TRBV25-1 to TRBJ2-5; D uncertain. The DNA end favors TRBJ2-7, so the J call may be wrong. The CDR3 is 13 amino acids. Germline V CDR1 and CDR2: MGHDK, SYGVNS. CDR3 sequence: CASSAAVVYEQYF. The CDR3 nucleotides are TGTGCCAGCAGTGCGGCCGTGGTTTACGAGCAGTACTTC.

The chain has TRBV5-1 and TRBJ2-1, with a tentative D call TRBD1 (5 bases). The CDR3 runs 15 residues. CDR1 and CDR2 (germline): SGHRS, YFSETQ. The V gene lost 7 bases and the J gene lost 0 bases, with 14 bases spanning the gap. The CDR3 coding sequence is TGCGCCAGCCATCCCGACAGTACCTCCTACAATGAGCAGTTCTTC. Protein sequence: CASHPDSTSYNEQFF.

This sequence joins TRBV30 and TRBJ2-7; 9 bases are shared with TRBD2. This CDR3 is 13 amino acids long. The germline V gene has CDR1 GTSNPN and CDR2 SVGIG (reference sequence). V lost 5 bases and J lost 3; bases outside the gene matches: 5. CDR3 coding DNA: TGTGCCTGGCAGGGACTAGCCAGCTACGAGCAGTACTTC. Amino acid sequence: CAWQGLASYEQYF.

The chain has TRBV7-9 and TRBJ1-1, with unresolved D. Trimming cost V 5 bases and J 1 base, with 17 bases left between them. The CDR3 is 16 amino acids. Germline V gene data show CDR1 as SEHNR and CDR2 as FQNEAQ (reference sequence). The chain's CDR3 is CASSTTSGRQNTEAFF. CDR3 sequence (DNA): TGTGCCAGCAGCACAACTTCCGGACGGCAGAACACTGAAGCTTTCTTT.

V is TRBV14 and J is TRBJ1-1; tentatively, D is TRBD1 (5 bases). The CDR3 contains 14 residues. Germline-derived CDR1 and CDR2 are SGHDN and FVKESK. Trimming took 2 bases from V and 4 from J, leaving 11 bases between them. The CDR3 is CASSQWGGGTEAFF. For the CDR3, the DNA is TGTGCCAGCAGCCAATGGGGGGGAGGCACTGAAGCTTTCTTT.

This clone was counted between two and nine times. The chain employs TRBV19 and TRBJ2-1, with D possibly called TRBD1 or TRBD2 (5 bases each). V lost 1 base to trimming and J lost 6 bases, with 13 bases between them. Germline CDR1 and CDR2: LNHDA and SQIVND (reference sequence). The CDR3 covers 15 residues. The CDR3 region has the DNA TGTGCCAGTAGTATAGGGGCAGGGAGTTTCAATGAGCAGTTCTTC. Its protein is CASSIGAGSFNEQFF.

The chain has TRBV5-4 and TRBJ2-5; the D gene is possibly TRBD2 (6 bases). Germline loops: CDR1 SGHNT, CDR2 YYREEE (reference sequence). The CDR3 length is 15 residues. Deletions cut 0 bases from V and 5 bases from J, with 14 bases between. The CDR3 loop is CASSLGLVNGETQYF. The CDR3 nucleotides read TGTGCCAGCAGCTTGGGACTAGTGAACGGGGAGACCCAGTACTTC.

The gene calls are TRBV2 and TRBJ2-1, with 8 bases aligning to TRBD2. Looked up from germline, CDR1 is SNHLY and CDR2 is FYNNEI. The CDR3 is made up of 14 amino acids. The J segment lost 1 base and the V segment lost 5 bases, leaving 1 base of the junction unmatched. The CDR3 DNA reads as TGTGCCAGCAGTCGACTAGCGTCCTACAATGAGCAGTTCTTC. This encodes CASSRLASYNEQFF.

This chain joins TRBV11-2 and TRBJ2-7; no reliable D call. Trimming took off 6 bases at V and 4 bases at J, with 10 bases between the two ends. This CDR3 is built from 12 residues. Germline lookup yields CDR1 SGHAT and CDR2 FQNNGV. For the CDR3, the DNA is TGTGCCAGCAGACTAACCGCTTACGAGCAGTACTTC. Encoded protein: CASRLTAYEQYF.

The chain uses TRBV5-6 and TRBJ2-7; D is perhaps TRBD1 (6 bases). The V gene lost 4 bases and the J gene lost 4 bases, with 15 bases spanning the gap. Germline lookup yields CDR1 SGHDT and CDR2 YYEEEE. The CDR3 is made up of 14 amino acids. CDR3 protein: CASSQGLAVYEQYF. DNA of the CDR3: TGTGCCAGCAGCCAGGGGCTAGCCGTATACGAGCAGTACTTC.

Written as DNA, the CDR3 is TGTGCCAGCAGTGACAGAGTGACTAGCGGGAGTTACGAGCAGTACTTC. It encodes CASSDRVTSGSYEQYF. The rearrangement joins TRBV6-1 to TRBJ2-5, with 12 bases matching TRBD2. The J call may be in error: the DNA end matches TRBJ2-7 better. The CDR3 spans 16 residues. Germline V gives CDR1 MNHNS, CDR2 SASEGT.

This clone was detected ten times or more. The rearrangement joins TRBV4-2 to TRBJ1-6; unclear D gene. Trimming took off 5 bases at V and 6 bases at J, with 11 bases between the two ends. Germline loops: CDR1 LGHNA, CDR2 YNFKEQ. The CDR3 consists of 14 residues. CDR3 in DNA: TGTGCCAGCAGCTTGGCGTCAGCTAATTCACCCCTCCACTTT. Translated, it gives CASSLASANSPLHF.

The V gene is TRBV29-1, the J gene TRBJ1-2; 8 nucleotides line up with TRBD1. The CDR3 loop spans 14 amino acids. Trimming took 3 bases from V and 2 from J; bases not matched to a gene: 5. The V gene's germline CDR1 is SQVTM and CDR2 ANQGSEA. The CDR3: CSVEVRGRNYGYTF. CDR3 sequence (DNA): TGCAGCGTTGAGGTCAGGGGGCGCAACTATGGCTACACCTTC.